Given below is one TCR beta chain in context. Its cognate antigen is unknown. With around ten days of culture completed, CD4+ T cells were isolated. It was on days 3 and 7 that half the medium was replaced with IL-2 medium. Per the germline V gene, CDR1 is MNHEY and CDR2 is SVGEGT. The V and J ends lost 6 bases and 10 bases, in that order; junction bases with no gene match: 6. This CDR3 contains 13 residues. Repertoires were generated with immunoSEQ multiplex PCR, while TCRdb's copy carries only in-frame clones and drops some. The table has about 66,000 clones, under 85% seen once. These data originate in a study of vaccination effects on CD4 cells after COVID-19. Across the whole study: All participants had two doses of either the BNT162b2 or mRNA-1273 vaccine. There were a couple of convalescent patients who gave samples 16 days and one week before vaccination. The study's findings and limits: Convalescent patients numbered few in the study; early post-infection timepoints were missing entirely.

The source of this sequence is a human donor who had a prior SARS-CoV-2 infection. The sample was CD4+ T cells from PBMCs cultured without peptide, taken before COVID-19 vaccination. This chain joins TRBV6-2 or TRBV6-3 and TRBJ1-6, with 7 positions matching TRBD1. This CDR3 reads CASSLQGDSPLHF. CDR3 bases: TGTGCCAGCAGCCTTCAGGGGGACTCACCCCTCCACTTT.